The rows below give T cell receptor beta chains drawn from one sample of a study of T-cell memory formation after mild COVID-19. TCRdb redid the calling of the 5' RACE reads with MiXCR, one entry per CDR3 protein. The table has a few hundred thousand distinct CDR3 sequences, around 24% seen once. Source material: PBMCs or a T cell subset sorted from them (not recorded which). The receptors come from an adult woman who had mild COVID-19 (a few samples of this study predate the infection). Cell type and time point are not known. The CDR3 runs from the conserved cysteine through the conserved F or W. A D gene is named only where the DNA matches it firmly. Clone size, where shown, is once, few, many, or a class for clones that have expanded.

few	.	TRBV6-4	TRBJ1-2	CASSDSGYGYTF	TGTGCCAGCAGTGACTCGGGTTATGGCTACACCTTC
once	.	TRBV20-1	TRBJ1-1	CSASGLAEAFF	TGCAGTGCTAGTGGACTAGCTGAAGCTTTCTTT
.	.	TRBV7-3	TRBJ2-5	CASSLLPGLETQYF	TGTGCCAGCAGCTTATTGCCGGGCTTAGAGACCCAGTACTTC
.	TRBD1	TRBV7-2	TRBJ1-2	CASSLGTGGRSNYGYTF	TGTGCCAGCAGCTTAGGGACAGGGGGCCGTTCTAACTATGGCTACACCTTC
.	TRBD2	TRBV6-2/TRBV6-3	TRBJ2-7	CASSALAAGEQYF	TGTGCCAGCAGCGCGCTAGCGGCGGGTGAGCAGTACTTC
.	TRBD2	TRBV5-4	TRBJ2-1	CASRTGGSSYNEQFF	TGTGCCAGCAGAACGGGGGGAAGCTCCTACAATGAGCAGTTCTTC
few	TRBD1	TRBV5-1	TRBJ2-7	CASSLGLDRLLGEQYF	TGCGCCAGCAGCTTGGGGTTGGACAGGTTGCTAGGTGAGCAGTACTTC
many	.	TRBV12-3/TRBV12-4	TRBJ2-3	CASSFGDTQYF	TGTGCCAGCAGCTTCGGAGATACGCAGTATTTT
.	TRBD1	TRBV7-8	TRBJ2-6	CASSFTDRAKHFSGANVLTF	TGTGCCAGCAGCTTTACGGACAGGGCTAAACACTTCTCTGGGGCCAACGTCCTGACTTTC
few	TRBD2	TRBV5-5	TRBJ2-1	CASRAGTSQGEQFF	TGTGCCAGCAGGGCCGGGACTAGTCAAGGTGAGCAGTTCTTC
.	TRBD1	TRBV7-2	TRBJ1-1	CASSPGQGTFMNTEAFF	TGTGCCAGCAGCCCAGGACAGGGAACCTTTATGAACACTGAAGCTTTCTTT
few	.	TRBV5-6	TRBJ1-5	CASSLYSPSNQPQHF	TGTGCCAGCAGCTTATACAGCCCTAGCAATCAGCCCCAGCATTTT
.	TRBD2	TRBV10-3	TRBJ2-7	CAIAAGGPYEQYF	TGTGCCATCGCCGCGGGAGGACCCTACGAGCAGTACTTC
.	.	TRBV12-3/TRBV12-4	TRBJ2-2	CASSFFRGNGNTGELFF	TGTGCCAGCAGTTTTTTTCGGGGGAATGGGAACACCGGGGAGCTGTTTTTT
.	.	TRBV20-1	TRBJ1-1	CSARELREAFF	TGCAGTGCTAGAGAATTGAGAGAAGCTTTCTTT
.	.	TRBV12-3/TRBV12-4	TRBJ1-3	CASSPNGIGNTIYF	TGTGCCAGCAGCCCCAATGGGATTGGAAACACCATATATTTT